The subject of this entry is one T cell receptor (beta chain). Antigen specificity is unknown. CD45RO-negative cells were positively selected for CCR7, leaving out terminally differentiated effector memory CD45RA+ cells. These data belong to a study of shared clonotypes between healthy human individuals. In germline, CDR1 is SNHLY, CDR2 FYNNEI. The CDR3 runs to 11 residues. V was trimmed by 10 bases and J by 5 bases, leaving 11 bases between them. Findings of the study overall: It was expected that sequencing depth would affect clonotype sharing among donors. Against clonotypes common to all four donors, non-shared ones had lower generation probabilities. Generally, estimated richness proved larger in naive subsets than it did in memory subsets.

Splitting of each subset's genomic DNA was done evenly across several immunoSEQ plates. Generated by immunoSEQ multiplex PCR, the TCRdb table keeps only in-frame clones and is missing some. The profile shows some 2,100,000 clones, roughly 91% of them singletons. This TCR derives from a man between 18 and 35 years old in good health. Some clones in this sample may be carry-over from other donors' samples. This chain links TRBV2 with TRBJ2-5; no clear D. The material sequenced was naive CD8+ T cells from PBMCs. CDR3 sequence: CATIDGETQYF. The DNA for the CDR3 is TGTGCCACCATTGACGGGGAGACCCAGTACTTC.